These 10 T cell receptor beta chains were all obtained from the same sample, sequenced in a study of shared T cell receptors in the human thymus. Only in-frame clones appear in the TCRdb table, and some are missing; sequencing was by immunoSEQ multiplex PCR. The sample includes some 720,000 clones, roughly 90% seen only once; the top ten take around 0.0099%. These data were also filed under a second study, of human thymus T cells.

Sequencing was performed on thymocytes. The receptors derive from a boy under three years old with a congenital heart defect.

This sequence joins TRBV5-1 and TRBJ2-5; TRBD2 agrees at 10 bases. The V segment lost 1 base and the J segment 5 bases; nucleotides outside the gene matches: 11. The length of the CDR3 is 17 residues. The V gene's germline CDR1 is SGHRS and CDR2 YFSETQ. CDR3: CASSLLASGRATETQYF. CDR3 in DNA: TGCGCCAGCAGCTTGTTAGCAAGCGGGAGGGCCACGGAGACCCAGTACTTC.

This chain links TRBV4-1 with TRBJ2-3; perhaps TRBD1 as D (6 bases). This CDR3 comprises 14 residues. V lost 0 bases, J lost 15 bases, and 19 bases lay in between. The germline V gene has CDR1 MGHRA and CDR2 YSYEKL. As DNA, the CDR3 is TGCGCCAGCAGCCAAGAGGGGAACAGGGTGGGGTACTATTTT. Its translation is CASSQEGNRVGYYF.

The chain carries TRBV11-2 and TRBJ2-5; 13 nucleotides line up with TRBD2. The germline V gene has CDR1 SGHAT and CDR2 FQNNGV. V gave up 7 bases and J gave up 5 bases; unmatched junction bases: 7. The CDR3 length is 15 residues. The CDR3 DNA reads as TGTGCCAGCACCAAGGAGACTAGCGGGGGGGAGACCCAGTACTTC. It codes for CASTKETSGGETQYF.

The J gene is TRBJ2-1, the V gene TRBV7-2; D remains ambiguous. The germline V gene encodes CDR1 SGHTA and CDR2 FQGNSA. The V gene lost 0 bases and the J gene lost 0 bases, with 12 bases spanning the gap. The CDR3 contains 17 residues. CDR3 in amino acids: CASSLAMVESSYNEQFF. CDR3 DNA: TGTGCCAGCAGCTTAGCGATGGTAGAGAGCTCCTACAATGAGCAGTTCTTC.

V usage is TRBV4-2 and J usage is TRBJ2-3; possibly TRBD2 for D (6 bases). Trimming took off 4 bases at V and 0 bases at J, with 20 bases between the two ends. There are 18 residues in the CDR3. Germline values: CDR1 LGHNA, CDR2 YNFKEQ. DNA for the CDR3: TGTGCCAGCAGCCGCCGACCTAGCGCCCGGGGGAGCACAGATACGCAGTATTTT. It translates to CASSRRPSARGSTDTQYF.

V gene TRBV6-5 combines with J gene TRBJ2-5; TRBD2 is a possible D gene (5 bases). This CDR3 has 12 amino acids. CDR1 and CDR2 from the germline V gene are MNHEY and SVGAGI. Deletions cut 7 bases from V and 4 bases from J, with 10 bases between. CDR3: CASTPDLETQYF. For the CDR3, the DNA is TGTGCCAGCACCCCGGACTTAGAGACCCAGTACTTC.

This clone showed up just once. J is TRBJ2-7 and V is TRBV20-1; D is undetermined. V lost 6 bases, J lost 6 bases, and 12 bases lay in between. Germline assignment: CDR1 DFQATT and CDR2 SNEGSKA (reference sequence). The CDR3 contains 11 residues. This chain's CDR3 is CSASTSREQYF. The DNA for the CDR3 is TGCAGTGCCTCGACTTCTCGCGAGCAGTACTTC.

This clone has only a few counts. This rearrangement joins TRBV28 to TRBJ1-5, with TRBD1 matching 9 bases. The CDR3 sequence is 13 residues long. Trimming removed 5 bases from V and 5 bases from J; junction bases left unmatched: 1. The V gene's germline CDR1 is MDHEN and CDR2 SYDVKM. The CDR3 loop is CASSGDRDQPQHF. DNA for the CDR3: TGTGCCAGCAGTGGGGACAGGGATCAGCCCCAGCATTTT.

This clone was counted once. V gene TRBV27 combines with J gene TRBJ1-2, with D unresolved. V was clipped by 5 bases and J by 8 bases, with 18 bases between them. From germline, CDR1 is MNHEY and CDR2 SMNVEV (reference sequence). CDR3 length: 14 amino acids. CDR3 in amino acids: CASSPRGENMGYTF. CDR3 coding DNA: TGTGCCAGCAGTCCCCGGGGAGAGAATATGGGCTACACCTTC.

CDR3 region: CATSREPGQGLETQYF. The DNA for the CDR3 is TGTGCCACCAGCAGAGAGCCGGGACAGGGCCTAGAGACCCAGTACTTC. This chain links TRBV15 with TRBJ2-5, with TRBD1 matching over 9 bases. This CDR3 comprises 16 residues. With 0 bases clipped from V and 4 bases from J, the junction kept 6 bases outside the gene matches. CDR1 LNHNV and CDR2 YYDKDF come from the germline V gene (reference sequence).